This TCR beta chain was sequenced during a study of cytomegalovirus exposure and HLA in healthy donors. Study in general: The Caucasian-associated ancestry cluster contained about 80% of the 398 genotyped donors. General observations from the study: Previously analyzed data showed that most TCR beta V segments were productive at a frequency of about 90% or about 30%. A later analysis reported that several of the most significant clusters appeared to be linked to common viral pathogens, among them Epstein-Barr virus.

Of note for this clone: The antigen is not known.

The germline CDR1 and CDR2 sequences are SNHLY and FYNNEI. V was pared by 2 bases and J by 1 base, with 17 bases between. There are 17 residues in the CDR3. The PCR made use of 60 Vbeta and 13 Jbeta primers. Here immunoSEQ multiplex PCR was the method, and the copy in TCRdb shows in-frame clones only, minus some. The repertoire holds 50,000 to 70,000 clones, with 70% to 75% as singletons. V and J are TRBV2 and TRBJ2-5; D is perhaps TRBD2 (6 bases). Sequenced material: PBMCs. The sequence was collected from a man aged 25 to 40 in good health and CMV-seropositive. The CDR3 DNA is TGTGCCAGCAGTGAACCGGGGCGGGGATTACTCCAAGAGACCCAGTACTTC. Its protein product is CASSEPGRGLLQETQYF. The full variable domain, completed using reference TRBV2 and TRBJ2-5, is EPEVTQTPSHQVTQMGQEVILRCVPISNHLYFYWYRQILGQKVEFLVSFYNNEISEKSEIFDDQFSVERPDGSNFTLKIRSTKLEDSAMYFCASSEPGRGLLQETQYFGPGTRLLVL.